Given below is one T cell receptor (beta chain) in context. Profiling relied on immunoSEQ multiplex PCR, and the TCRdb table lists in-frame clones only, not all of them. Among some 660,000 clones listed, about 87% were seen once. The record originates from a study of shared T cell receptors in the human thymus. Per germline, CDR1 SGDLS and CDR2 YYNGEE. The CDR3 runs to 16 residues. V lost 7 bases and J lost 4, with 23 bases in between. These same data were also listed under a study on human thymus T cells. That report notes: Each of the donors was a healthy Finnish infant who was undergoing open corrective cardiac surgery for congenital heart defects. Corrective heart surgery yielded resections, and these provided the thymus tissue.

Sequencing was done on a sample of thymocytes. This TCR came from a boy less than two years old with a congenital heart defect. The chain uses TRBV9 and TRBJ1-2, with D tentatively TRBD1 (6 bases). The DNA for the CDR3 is TGTGCCAGCGGAAGGGCAAAGGGGGGGCGCGTCTATGGCTACACCTTC. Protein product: CASGRAKGGRVYGYTF.